This T cell receptor (beta chain) was captured by sequencing in a study of patients and donors after allogeneic stem cell transplantation (TCRdb year 2020). Concerning this clonotype itself: Its antigen is still unknown. It has no much larger one-base neighbor in the sample; base qualities were not kept.

Library generation was performed with RT-PCR. Sequencing was performed on a NextSeq 550. TCRdb reworked the public reads: Q25 trimming with fastp, MiXCR clone assembly, productive beta chains retained. Each entry is one CDR3 protein sequence, shown with its most common DNA and genes. This sample holds about 24,000 distinct CDR3 sequences; approximately 39% were observed only once. The ten largest clonotypes hold 65% to 85% of the sample. Input material: blood, either unsorted or a sorted T cell fraction (not recorded which). The origin of this receptor is a human donor who was either an allogeneic HSCT recipient or a stem cell or donor lymphocyte infusion donor (not recorded which). It is not recorded whose cells these are; they may come from a transplant donor.

The nucleotide sequence is given as TGTGCCAGCAGTCCCGCCTCCGGGACAGGAGAGACCCAGTACTTC. This codes for CASSPASGTGETQYF. The V and J genes are TRBV28 and TRBJ2-5; 8 central nucleotides agree with TRBD1. Counted from cysteine to phenylalanine, this CDR3 has 15 amino acids. Only the CDR3 region is kept as DNA, spanning 45 bases read in frame from base 1. The germline V gene supplies CDR1 MDHEN and CDR2 SYDVKM. Here V drops 5 bases and J drops 4 bases, and the junction holds 9 bases not matched to any gene.